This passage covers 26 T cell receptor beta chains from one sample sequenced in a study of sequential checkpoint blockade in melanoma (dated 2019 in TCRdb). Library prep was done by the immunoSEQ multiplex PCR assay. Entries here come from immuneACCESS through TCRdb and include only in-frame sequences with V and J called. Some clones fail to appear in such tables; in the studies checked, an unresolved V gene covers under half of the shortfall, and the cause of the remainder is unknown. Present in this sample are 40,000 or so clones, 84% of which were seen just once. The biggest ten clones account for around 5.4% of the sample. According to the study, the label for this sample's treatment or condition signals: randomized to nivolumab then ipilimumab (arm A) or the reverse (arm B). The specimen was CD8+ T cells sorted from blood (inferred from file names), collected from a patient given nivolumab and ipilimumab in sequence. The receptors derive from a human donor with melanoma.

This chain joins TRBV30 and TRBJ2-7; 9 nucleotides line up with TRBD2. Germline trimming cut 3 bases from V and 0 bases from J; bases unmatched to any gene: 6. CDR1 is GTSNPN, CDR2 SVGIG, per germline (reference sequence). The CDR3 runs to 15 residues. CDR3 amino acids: CAWSLRGGTSYEQYF. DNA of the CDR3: TGTGCCTGGAGCTTGCGGGGGGGCACCTCCTACGAGCAGTACTTC.

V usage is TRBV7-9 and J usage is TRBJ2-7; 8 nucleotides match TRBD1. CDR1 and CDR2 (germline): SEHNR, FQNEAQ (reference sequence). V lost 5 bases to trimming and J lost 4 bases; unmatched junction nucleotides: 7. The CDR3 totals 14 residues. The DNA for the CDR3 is TGTGCCAGCAGCCCAGGACAGGGCAAGTACGAGCAGTACTTC. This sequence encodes CASSPGQGKYEQYF.

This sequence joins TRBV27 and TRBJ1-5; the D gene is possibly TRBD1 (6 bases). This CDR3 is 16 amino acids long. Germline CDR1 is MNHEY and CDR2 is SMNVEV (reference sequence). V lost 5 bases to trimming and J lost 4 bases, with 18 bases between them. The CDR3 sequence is CASSLVGGSGNQPQHF. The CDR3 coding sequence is TGTGCCAGCAGTCTAGTTGGGGGCTCAGGAAATCAGCCCCAGCATTTT.

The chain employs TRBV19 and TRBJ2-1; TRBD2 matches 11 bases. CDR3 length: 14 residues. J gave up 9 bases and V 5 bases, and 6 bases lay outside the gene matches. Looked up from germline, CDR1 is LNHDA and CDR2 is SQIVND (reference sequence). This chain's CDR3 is CASSWTSGFVEQFF. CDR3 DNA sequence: TGTGCCAGTAGTTGGACTAGCGGGTTTGTTGAGCAGTTCTTC.

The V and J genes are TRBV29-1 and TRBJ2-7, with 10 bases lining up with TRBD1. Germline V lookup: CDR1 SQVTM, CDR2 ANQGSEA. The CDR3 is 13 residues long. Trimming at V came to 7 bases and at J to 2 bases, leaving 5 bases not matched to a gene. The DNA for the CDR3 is TGCAGCGGAGGACAGGGGGTTACCTACGAGCAGTACTTC. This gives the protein CSGGQGVTYEQYF.

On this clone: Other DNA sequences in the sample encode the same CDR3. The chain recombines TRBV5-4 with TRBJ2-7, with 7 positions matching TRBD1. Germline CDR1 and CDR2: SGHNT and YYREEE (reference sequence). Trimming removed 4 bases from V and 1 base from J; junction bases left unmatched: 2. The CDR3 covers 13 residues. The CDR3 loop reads CASSLGQSYEQYF. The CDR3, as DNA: TGTGCCAGCAGCCTGGGACAGTCCTACGAGCAGTACTTC.

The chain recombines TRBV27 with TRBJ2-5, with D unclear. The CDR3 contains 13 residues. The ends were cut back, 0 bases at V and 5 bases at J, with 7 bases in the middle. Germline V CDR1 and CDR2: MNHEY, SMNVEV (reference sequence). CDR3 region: CASSLSPGETQYF. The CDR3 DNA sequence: TGTGCCAGCAGTTTATCGCCCGGGGAGACCCAGTACTTC.

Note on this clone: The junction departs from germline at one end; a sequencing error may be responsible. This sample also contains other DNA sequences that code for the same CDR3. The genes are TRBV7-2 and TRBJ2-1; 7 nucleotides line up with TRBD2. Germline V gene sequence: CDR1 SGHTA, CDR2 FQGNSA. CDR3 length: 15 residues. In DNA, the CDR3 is TGCGCCAGCAGCTCTCTAGCGGACTCCTACAATGAGCAGTTCTTC. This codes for CASSSLADSYNEQFF. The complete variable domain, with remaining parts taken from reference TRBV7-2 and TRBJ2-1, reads GAGVSQSPSNKVTEKGKDVELRCDPISGHTALYWYRQSLGQGLEFLIYFQGNSAPDKSGLPSDRFSAERTGGSVSTLTIQRTQQEDSAVYLCASSSLADSYNEQFFGPGTRLTVL.

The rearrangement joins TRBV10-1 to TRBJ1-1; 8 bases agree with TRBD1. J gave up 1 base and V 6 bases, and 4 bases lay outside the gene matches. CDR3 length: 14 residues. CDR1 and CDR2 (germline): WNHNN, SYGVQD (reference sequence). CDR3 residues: CASSAGTGNTEAFF. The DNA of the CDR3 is TGCGCCAGCAGCGCCGGGACAGGGAACACTGAAGCTTTCTTT.

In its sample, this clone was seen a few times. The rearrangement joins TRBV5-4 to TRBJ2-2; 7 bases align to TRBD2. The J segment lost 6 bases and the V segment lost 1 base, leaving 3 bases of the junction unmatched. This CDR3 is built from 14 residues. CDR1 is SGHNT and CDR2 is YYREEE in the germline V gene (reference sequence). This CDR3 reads CASSLTSEPGELFF. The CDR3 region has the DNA TGTGCCAGCAGCTTGACTAGCGAGCCCGGGGAGCTGTTTTTT.

CDR3 protein: CASSLKTSGGGSYEQYF. In DNA form, the CDR3 reads TGTGCCAGCAGTTTGAAAACTAGCGGGGGGGGCTCCTACGAGCAGTACTTC. The genes are TRBV28 and TRBJ2-7, with 13 bases that match TRBD2. The V and J ends lost 3 bases and 0 bases, in that order; junction bases with no gene match: 5. The V gene's germline CDR1 is MDHEN and CDR2 SYDVKM. CDR3 length: 17 residues.

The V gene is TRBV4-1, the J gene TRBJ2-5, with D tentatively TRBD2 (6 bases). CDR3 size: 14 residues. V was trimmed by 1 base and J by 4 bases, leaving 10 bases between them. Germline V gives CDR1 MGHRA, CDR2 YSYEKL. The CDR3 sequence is CASSQGLGGETQYF. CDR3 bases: TGCGCCAGCAGCCAAGGTTTGGGGGGAGAGACCCAGTACTTC.

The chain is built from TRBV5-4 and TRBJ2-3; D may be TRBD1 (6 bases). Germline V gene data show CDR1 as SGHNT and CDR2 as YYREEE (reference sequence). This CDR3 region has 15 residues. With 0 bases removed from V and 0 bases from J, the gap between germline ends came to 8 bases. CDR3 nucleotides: TGTGCCAGCAGCTTGGGGACAGTCAGCACAGATACGCAGTATTTT. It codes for CASSLGTVSTDTQYF.

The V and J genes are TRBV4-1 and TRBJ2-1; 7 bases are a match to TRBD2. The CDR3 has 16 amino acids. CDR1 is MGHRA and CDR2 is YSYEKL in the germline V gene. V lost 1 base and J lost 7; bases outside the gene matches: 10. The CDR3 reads CASSQGAVGGGNEQFF. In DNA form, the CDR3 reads TGCGCCAGCAGCCAAGGGGCGGTCGGGGGAGGGAATGAGCAGTTCTTC.

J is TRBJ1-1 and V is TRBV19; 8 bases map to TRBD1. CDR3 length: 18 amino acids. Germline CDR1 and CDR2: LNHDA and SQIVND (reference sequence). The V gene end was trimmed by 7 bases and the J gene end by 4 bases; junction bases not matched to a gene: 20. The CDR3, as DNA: TGTGCCAGTATTGGGATCAAGACAGGGGATCCGGTCGTCACTGAAGCTTTCTTT. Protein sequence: CASIGIKTGDPVVTEAFF.

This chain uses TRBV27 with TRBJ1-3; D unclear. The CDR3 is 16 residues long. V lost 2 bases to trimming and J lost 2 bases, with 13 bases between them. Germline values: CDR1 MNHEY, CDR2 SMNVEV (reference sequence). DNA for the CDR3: TGTGCCAGCAGTTTAGTTCCAGGCGCTCCTGGAAACACCATATATTTT. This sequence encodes CASSLVPGAPGNTIYF.

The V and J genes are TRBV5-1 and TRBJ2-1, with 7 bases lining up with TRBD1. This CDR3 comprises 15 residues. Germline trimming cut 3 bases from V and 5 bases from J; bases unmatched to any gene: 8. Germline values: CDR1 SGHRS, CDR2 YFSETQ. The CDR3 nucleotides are TGCGCCAGCAGCTCAAGACAGGGACAAGACAATGAGCAGTTCTTC. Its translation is CASSSRQGQDNEQFF.

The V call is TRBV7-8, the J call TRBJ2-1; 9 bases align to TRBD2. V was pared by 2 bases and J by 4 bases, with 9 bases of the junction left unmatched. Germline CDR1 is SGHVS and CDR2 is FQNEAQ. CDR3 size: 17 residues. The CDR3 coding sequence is TGTGCCAGCAGCTTATCTCTTCCTAGCGGGGATTACAATGAGCAGTTCTTC. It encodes CASSLSLPSGDYNEQFF.

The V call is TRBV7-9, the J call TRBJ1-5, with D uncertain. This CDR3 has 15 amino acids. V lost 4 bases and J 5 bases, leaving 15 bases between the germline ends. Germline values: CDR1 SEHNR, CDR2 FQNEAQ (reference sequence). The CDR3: CASSSGLRGDQPQHF. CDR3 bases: TGTGCCAGCAGCTCCGGACTACGTGGCGATCAGCCCCAGCATTTT.

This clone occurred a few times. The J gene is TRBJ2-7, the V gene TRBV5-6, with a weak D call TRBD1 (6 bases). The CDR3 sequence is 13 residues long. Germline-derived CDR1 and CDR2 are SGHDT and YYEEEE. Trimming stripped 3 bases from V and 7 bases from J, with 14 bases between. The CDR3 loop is CASSWTALGEQYF. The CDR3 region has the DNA TGTGCCAGCAGCTGGACAGCGCTGGGGGAGCAGTACTTC.

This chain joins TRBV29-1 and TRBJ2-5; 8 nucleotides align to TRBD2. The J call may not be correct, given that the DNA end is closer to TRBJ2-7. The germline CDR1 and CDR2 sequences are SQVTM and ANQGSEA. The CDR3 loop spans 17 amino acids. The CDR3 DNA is TGCAGCGTTGAAGGAGAAGGGGGAGCGGGGGCCTTCTACGAGCAGTACTTC. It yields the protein CSVEGEGGAGAFYEQYF.

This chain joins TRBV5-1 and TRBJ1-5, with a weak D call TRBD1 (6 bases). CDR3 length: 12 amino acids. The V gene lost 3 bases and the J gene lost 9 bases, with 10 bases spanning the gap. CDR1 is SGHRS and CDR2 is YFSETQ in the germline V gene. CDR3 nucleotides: TGCGCCAGCAGCTCAGAACAGGGGCCCCAGCATTTT. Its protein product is CASSSEQGPQHF.

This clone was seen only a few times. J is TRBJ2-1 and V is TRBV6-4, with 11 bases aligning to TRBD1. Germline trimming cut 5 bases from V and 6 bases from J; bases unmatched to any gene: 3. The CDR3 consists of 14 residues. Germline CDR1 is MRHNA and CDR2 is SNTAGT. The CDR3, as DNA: TGTGCCAGCAGTCCCGGGACAGGGGGCAATGAGCAGTTCTTC. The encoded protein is CASSPGTGGNEQFF.

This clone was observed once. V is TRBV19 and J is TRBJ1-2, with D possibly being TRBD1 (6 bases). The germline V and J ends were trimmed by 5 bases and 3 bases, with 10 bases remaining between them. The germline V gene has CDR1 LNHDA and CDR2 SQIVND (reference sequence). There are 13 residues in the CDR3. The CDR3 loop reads CASSAGQYYGYTF. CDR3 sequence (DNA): TGTGCCAGTAGTGCCGGACAGTACTATGGCTACACCTTC.

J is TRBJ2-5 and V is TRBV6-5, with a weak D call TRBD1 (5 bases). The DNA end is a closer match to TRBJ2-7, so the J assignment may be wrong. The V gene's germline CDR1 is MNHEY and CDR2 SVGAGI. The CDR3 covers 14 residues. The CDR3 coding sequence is TGTGCCAGCAGTTTAGGCACTATGGGGCACGAGCAGTACTTC. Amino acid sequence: CASSLGTMGHEQYF.

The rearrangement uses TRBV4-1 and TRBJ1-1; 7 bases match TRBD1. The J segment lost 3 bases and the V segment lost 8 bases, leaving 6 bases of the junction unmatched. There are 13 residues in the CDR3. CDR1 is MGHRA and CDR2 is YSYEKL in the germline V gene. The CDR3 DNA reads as TGCGCCAGCGGGCGACAGGGAGACACTGAAGCTTTCTTT. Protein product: CASGRQGDTEAFF.